The rows below give T cell receptor beta chains drawn from one sample of a study of identical twins. TCRdb re-called the 5' RACE reads through MiXCR, storing one row per CDR3 protein. The table lists more than 200,000 distinct CDR3 sequences, around 15% of them singletons. Sequences were obtained from memory (CD45RO+) T cells sorted from blood. These receptors were obtained from a woman aged 18-29 years in good health. Each CDR3 is given with its conserved first and last residue. D genes are given only for firm matches. The size field is filled for only some rows; it gives once, few, many or a size class.

v_call	clone_size	j_call	d_call	cdr3_aa	cdr3_nt
TRBV7-2	NA	TRBJ2-7	TRBD1	CASGLDRVWEQYF	TGTGCCAGCGGCCTGGACAGGGTATGGGAGCAGTACTTC
TRBV19	few	TRBJ2-7	NA	CASNPAWGSYEQYF	TGTGCCAGTAACCCAGCTTGGGGCTCCTACGAGCAGTACTTC
TRBV4-1	many	TRBJ2-5	NA	CASSQDNSGARETQYF	TGCGCCAGCAGCCAAGATAATAGCGGAGCGAGGGAGACCCAGTACTTC
TRBV30	few	TRBJ1-5	TRBD1	CALARTGGNQPQHF	TGTGCCCTTGCCCGGACAGGGGGCAATCAGCCCCAGCATTTT
TRBV24-1	few	TRBJ2-1	TRBD1	CATSASHRGSEQFF	TGTGCCACCAGTGCCTCCCACAGGGGGAGTGAGCAGTTCTTC
TRBV28	NA	TRBJ2-3	TRBD1	CASSGPRGHTQYF	TGTGCCAGCAGCGGCCCCAGGGGGCATACGCAGTATTTT
TRBV30	NA	TRBJ1-5	NA	CAWSVNHANQPQHF	TGTGCCTGGAGTGTTAATCATGCAAATCAGCCCCAGCATTTT
TRBV12-3/TRBV12-4	many	TRBJ1-3	NA	CASSPRGTSSGNTIYF	TGTGCCAGCAGCCCTCGTGGGACCTCCTCTGGAAACACCATATATTTT
TRBV6-6	once	TRBJ2-4	NA	CASRGTHKNIQYF	TGTGCCAGCAGAGGGACTCACAAAAACATTCAGTACTTC
TRBV7-2	many	TRBJ2-7	NA	CASSLAAPSTTYEQYF	TGTGCCAGCAGCTTAGCGGCCCCTAGCACAACCTACGAGCAGTACTTC
TRBV20-1	NA	TRBJ2-7	NA	CSAREPSRLYEQYF	TGCAGTGCTAGAGAGCCCTCACGCCTCTACGAGCAGTACTTC
TRBV11-2	NA	TRBJ2-3	TRBD2	CASSLGRYRGGVTDTQYF	TGTGCCAGCAGCTTAGGGAGGTACCGCGGGGGGGTCACAGATACGCAGTATTTT
TRBV6-2/TRBV6-3	NA	TRBJ2-5	TRBD2	CASKAGGETQYF	TGTGCCAGCAAGGCGGGAGGAGAGACCCAGTACTTC
TRBV10-2	many	TRBJ1-1	TRBD1	CASSELRGTEAFF	TGCGCCAGCAGCGAACTCAGGGGGACTGAAGCTTTCTTT